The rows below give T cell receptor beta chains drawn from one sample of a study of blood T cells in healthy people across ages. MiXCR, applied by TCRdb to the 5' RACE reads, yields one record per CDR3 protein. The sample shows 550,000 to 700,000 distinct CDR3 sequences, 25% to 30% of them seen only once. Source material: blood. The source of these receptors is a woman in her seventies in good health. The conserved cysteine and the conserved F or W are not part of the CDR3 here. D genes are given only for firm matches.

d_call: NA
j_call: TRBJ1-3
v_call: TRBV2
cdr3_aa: ASSERPSRLGNTIY

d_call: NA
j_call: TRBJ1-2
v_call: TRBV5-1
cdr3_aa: ASSGTNYGYT

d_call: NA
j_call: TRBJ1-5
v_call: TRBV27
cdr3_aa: ASSYVGQPQH

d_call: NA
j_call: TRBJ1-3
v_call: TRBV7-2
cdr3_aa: ASSAGTFSSGNTIY

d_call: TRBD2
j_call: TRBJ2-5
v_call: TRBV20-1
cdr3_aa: SARDPGTTSETQY

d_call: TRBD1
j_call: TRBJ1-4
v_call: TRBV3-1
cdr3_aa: ARRTGEGEKLF

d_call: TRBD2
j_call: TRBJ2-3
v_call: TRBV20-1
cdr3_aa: SAWKASGGGTDTQY

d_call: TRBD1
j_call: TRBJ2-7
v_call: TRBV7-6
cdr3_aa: ASSFGTGGDPNYEQY

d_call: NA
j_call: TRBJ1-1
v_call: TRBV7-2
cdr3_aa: VSSLVSQMNTEAF

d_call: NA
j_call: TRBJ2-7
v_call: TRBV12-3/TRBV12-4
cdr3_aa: ASSHPNYEQY

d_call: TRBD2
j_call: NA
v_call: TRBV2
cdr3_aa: ASSAGRGNEQY

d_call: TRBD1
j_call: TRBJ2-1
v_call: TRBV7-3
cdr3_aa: ASSLRGQSIDEQF

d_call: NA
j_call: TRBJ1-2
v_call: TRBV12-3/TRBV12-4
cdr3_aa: ASSADALGRVGYT

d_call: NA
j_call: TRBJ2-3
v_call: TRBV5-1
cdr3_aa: ATSLEGVDTQY

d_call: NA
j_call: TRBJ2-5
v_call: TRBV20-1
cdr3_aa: SAVGTGETQY

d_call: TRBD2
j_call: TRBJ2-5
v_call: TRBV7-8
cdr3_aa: ASSFQTSGGSRVGTQY

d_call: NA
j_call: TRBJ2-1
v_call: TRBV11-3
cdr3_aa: ASSLRLERNEQF

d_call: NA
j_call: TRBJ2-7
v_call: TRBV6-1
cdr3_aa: ASSGDYPYEQY

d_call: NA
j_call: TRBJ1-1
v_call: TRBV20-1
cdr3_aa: SARDRSDTEAF

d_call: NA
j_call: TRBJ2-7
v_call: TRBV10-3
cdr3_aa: AISPSDTPYEQY

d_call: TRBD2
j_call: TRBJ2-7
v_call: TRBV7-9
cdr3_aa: ASSLIAGGREQY

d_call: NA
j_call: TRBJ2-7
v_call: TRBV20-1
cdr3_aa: SARPSSRAYEQY

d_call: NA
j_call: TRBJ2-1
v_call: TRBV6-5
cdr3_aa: ASRGNYVGLDEQF

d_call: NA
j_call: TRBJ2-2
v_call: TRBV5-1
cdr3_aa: ASSLNPMITGELF

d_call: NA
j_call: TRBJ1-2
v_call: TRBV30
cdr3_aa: ALGFHRDGYT

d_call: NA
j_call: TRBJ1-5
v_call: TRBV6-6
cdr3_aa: ASSSSAGRQPQH

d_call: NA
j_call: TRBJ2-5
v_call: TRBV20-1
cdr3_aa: SARDLTSSQETQY